One and the same sample provided the 5 T cell receptor beta chains below, sequenced in a study of T cells in women clearing cervical HPV infection. Method: immunoSEQ multiplex PCR; TCRdb's copy keeps in-frame clones and lacks some. In all, the sample yields 31,000 or so clones. The sequencing input was blood buffy coat. The receptors were sampled from a woman between 18 and 75 years old with a cervical HPV16 infection that either progressed to CIN3+ or cleared (not recorded which).

Turning to this clone: The read ends 3 residues early relative to the CDR3; the germline J gene fills the gap. V is TRBV7-9 and J is TRBJ1-1; D call uncertain. The V gene lost 5 bases and the J gene lost 1 base, with 8 bases spanning the gap. Germline V CDR1 and CDR2: SEHNR, FQNEAQ (reference sequence). CDR3 size: 13 residues. Incomplete CDR3 DNA: TGTGCCAGCAGCAGAACAAGGAACACTGAA. Translation gives CASSRTRNTE. The full CDR3 protein reads CASSRTRNTEAFF.

A remark on this clone: The CDR3 goes on 3 residues after the read ends, and that part is filled in from the germline J gene. The chain combines TRBV20-1 with TRBJ2-1, with D unclear. This CDR3 region has 15 residues. V gave up 4 bases and J gave up 6 bases, with 19 bases separating them. Germline V lookup: CDR1 DFQATT, CDR2 SNEGSKA (reference sequence). CDR3 DNA, as far as it was read: TGCAGTGCTACCCTAGATTCGATGCCAGCCAATGAG. It translates to CSATLDSMPANE. The full CDR3 is CSATLDSMPANEQFF.

A word on this clone: The DNA ends 3 residues before the CDR3 does, and the rest of the CDR3 is filled in from the germline J gene. This sequence joins TRBV7-2 and TRBJ1-6, with no clear D. V was trimmed by 6 bases and J by 6 bases, leaving 6 bases between them. CDR3 length: 12 amino acids. Germline V gene lookup returns CDR1 SGHTA and CDR2 FQGNSA. CDR3 DNA, as far as it was read: TGTGCCAGCAGGCAGGCTAATTCACCC. Translating it yields CASRQANSP. The whole CDR3 sequence reads CASRQANSPLHF.

Turning to this clone: The read halts 3 residues ahead of the CDR3 end, with the missing end drawn from the germline J gene. The rearrangement links TRBV20-1 to TRBJ2-7; 8 bases align to TRBD1. The germline V gene encodes CDR1 DFQATT and CDR2 SNEGSKA (reference sequence). The junction had 4 bases not matched to a gene; V was cut back by 7 bases and J by 2 bases. This CDR3 is 12 amino acids long. The DNA read from the CDR3 is TGCAGTGTTGGGACAGGAGCCTACGAG. Its protein is CSVGTGAYE. The CDR3 in its entirety is CSVGTGAYEQYF.

In regard to this clone: The read finishes 3 residues shy of the CDR3 end, and the germline J gene is used to complete it. This chain uses TRBV29-1 with TRBJ1-1; D perhaps matches TRBD1 (5 bases). CDR1 and CDR2 (germline): SQVTM, ANQGSEA. Trimming took off 7 bases at V and 1 base at J, with 7 bases between the two ends. The CDR3 has 11 amino acids. The covered CDR3 bases are TGCAGCGCTGACAGGAACACTGAA. Protein: CSADRNTE. The entire CDR3 reads CSADRNTEAFF.